This entry is about one T cell receptor (beta chain). Antigen unknown. Sequencing was preceded by expansion of antigen-specific CD4+ T cells with viral peptide pools in the ViraFEST assay. CD4+ T cell isolation took place after less than 13 days of culture. All vaccine recipients tested negative for nucleocapsid antibodies and had never contracted SARS-CoV-2 infection. Wells of roughly 1.9 million PBMC each were grown with 8.5 to 10 IU/ml IL-2 and about 9.6 ug/ml peptides. Each culture had half its medium swapped for IL-2 medium on days 3 and 7. The data are from a study of vaccination effects on CD4 cells after COVID-19. The CDR3 has 13 residues. Trimming shortened V by 3 bases and J by 2 bases, and 5 bases separated the two germline ends. TCRdb's table, derived via immunoSEQ multiplex PCR, lists solely in-frame clones and lacks some. Of under 75,000 clones in the sample, approximately 80% were seen once.

The sequence was collected from a human donor who received a COVID-19 vaccine. This chain links TRBV12-3 or TRBV12-4 with TRBJ1-5; D is ambiguous. The sample in question was CD4+ T cells from PBMCs cultured with SARS-CoV-2 spike peptides, obtained before COVID-19 vaccination. Here the CDR3 reads CASSFQRNQPQHF. DNA of the CDR3: TGTGCCAGCAGTTTTCAGCGCAATCAGCCCCAGCATTTT.